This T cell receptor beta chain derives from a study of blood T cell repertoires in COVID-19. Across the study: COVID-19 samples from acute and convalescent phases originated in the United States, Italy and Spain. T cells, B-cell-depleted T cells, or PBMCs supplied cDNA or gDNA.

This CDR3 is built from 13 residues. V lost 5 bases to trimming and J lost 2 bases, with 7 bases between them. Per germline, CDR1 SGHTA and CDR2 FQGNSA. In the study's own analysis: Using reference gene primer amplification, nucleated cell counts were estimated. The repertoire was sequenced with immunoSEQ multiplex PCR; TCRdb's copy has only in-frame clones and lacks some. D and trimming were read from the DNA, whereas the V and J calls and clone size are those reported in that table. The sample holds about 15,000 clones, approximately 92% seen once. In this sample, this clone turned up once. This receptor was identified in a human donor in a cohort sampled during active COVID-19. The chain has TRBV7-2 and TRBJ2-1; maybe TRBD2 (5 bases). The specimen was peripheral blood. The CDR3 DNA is TGTGCCAGCAGCCTCGGGACCTACAATGAGCAGTTCTTC. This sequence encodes CASSLGTYNEQFF.